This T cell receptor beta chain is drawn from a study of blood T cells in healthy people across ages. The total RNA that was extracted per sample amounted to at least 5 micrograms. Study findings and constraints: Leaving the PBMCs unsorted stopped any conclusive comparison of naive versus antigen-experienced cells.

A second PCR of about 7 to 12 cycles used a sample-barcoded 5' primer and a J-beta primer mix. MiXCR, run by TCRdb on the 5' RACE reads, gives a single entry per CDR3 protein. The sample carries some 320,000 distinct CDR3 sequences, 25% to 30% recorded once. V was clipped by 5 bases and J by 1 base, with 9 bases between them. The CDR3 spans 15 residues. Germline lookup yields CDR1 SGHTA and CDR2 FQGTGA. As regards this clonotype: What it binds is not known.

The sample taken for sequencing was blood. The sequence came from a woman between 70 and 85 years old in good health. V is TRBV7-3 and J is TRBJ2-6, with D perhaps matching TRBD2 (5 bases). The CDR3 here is CASSVEGSGANVLTF. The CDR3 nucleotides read TGTGCCAGCAGCGTTGAGGGATCTGGGGCCAACGTCCTGACTTTC. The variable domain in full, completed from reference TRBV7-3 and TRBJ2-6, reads GAGVSQTPSNKVTEKGKYVELRCDPISGHTALYWYRQSLGQGPEFLIYFQGTGAADDSGLPNDRFFAVRPEGSVSTLKIQRTERGDSAVYLCASSVEGSGANVLTFGAGSRLTVL.